The present T cell receptor beta chain was sequenced within a study of blood T cell repertoires in COVID-19. Measured with immunoSEQ multiplex PCR; TCRdb has only the in-frame clones, and not every one. The sample contains approximately 200,000 clones, 80% to 90% of which appear only once. V was shortened by 1 base and J by 7 bases, with 5 bases between the two germline ends. The CDR3 runs 12 residues. Per germline, CDR1 MGHRA and CDR2 YSYEKL. A case of COVID-19 had been met by exposed participants within 2 weeks before study entry. The rearrangement joins TRBV4-1 to TRBJ2-1; D ambiguous. The sequence came from a woman in her 30s who had been exposed to COVID-19. The sample consisted of PBMCs or T cells enriched from blood (not recorded which). The CDR3 region is CASSQVGNEQFF. In nucleotides, the CDR3 is TGCGCCAGCAGCCAAGTCGGGAATGAGCAGTTCTTC.